This T cell receptor (beta chain) is from a study of a mutant IDH1 vaccine in newly diagnosed glioma. For the study at large: It was radiotherapy, temozolomide, or both that patients received previously, with most receiving both.

As concerns this clone: Its specificity is unknown.

Trimming took 0 bases from V and 5 from J; bases not matched to a gene: 10. Germline CDR1 is LGHNA and CDR2 is YSLEER. This CDR3 comprises 18 residues. Study-wide findings and caveats: Immune responses induced by the vaccine were seen in roughly 93% of patients, spanning multiple MHC alleles.

Only in-frame clones appear in the TCRdb table, and some are missing; sequencing was by immunoSEQ multiplex PCR. The sample has just under 95,000 clones; around four fifths are singletons. Time point defined: baseline, week 1 (first vaccination visit). The sample's treatment: pre-vaccination baseline after standard-of-care therapy. Newly diagnosed WHO grade 3 or 4 IDH1-mutant, ATRX-lost astrocytomas were identified in the donors. The rearrangement links TRBV4-3 to TRBJ1-4, with 9 bases lining up with TRBD1. The sequence came from a man aged 40-49 years with glioma. Here the sequenced sample was PBMCs, taken from a glioma patient treated with radiotherapy, temozolomide or both. The CDR3 DNA sequence: TGCGCCAGCAGCCAAGATAGGTTGGGACAGGGCCTAAATGAAAAACTGTTTTTT. Translation gives CASSQDRLGQGLNEKLFF.